This T cell receptor (beta chain) comes out of a study of blood T cell repertoires in COVID-19. Study summary: Sources were T cells, B-cell-depleted T cells, or PBMCs; the material itself was cDNA or gDNA.

This CDR3 contains 15 residues. Germline-derived CDR1 and CDR2 are PRHDT and FYEKMQ (reference sequence). V gave up 2 bases and J gave up 9 bases; unmatched junction bases: 9. Participants, about 18 to 95 years old, spanned 25 or so US areas. Donors were grouped by their self-reported clinical history. Profiling relied on immunoSEQ multiplex PCR, and the TCRdb table lists in-frame clones only, not all of them. In the table there are more than 300,000 clones, 88% of which are singletons. This sequence originates from a woman under 30 who had recovered from COVID-19. Sequenced material: PBMCs or T cells enriched from blood (not recorded which). V and J are TRBV13 and TRBJ2-1; 8 positions agree with TRBD1. The CDR3 DNA reads as TGTGCCAGCAGCTTACAGGACAGGGACGCCGGTGAGCAGTTCTTC. Its protein product is CASSLQDRDAGEQFF.